The 26 T cell receptor beta chains reported below all come from one sample, sequenced in a study of shared clonotypes between healthy human individuals. The data were produced by immunoSEQ multiplex PCR, yet TCRdb's version contains in-frame clones alone and is incomplete. Altogether some 650,000 clones are present, around 97% being singletons, with the ten largest covering less than 0.065%. Sequences were obtained from naive CD4+ T cells sorted from blood. The subset denotes: CD45RA+ positively selected. The receptors shown here come from a woman in her 30s in good health.

The chain has TRBV30 and TRBJ2-7, with a tentative D call TRBD1 (5 bases). Trimming stripped 1 base from V and 4 bases from J, with 17 bases between. This CDR3 has 15 residues. Germline assignment: CDR1 GTSNPN and CDR2 SVGIG (reference sequence). DNA for the CDR3: TGTGCCTGGAGTGGGTTAGGCCAGGGAAGATACGAGCAGTACTTC. Translated: CAWSGLGQGRYEQYF.

CDR3 DNA: TGTGCCAGCAACAAAGAGCGGGCCAGGCCGGGGAATGAGCAGTTCTTC. Translation: CASNKERARPGNEQFF. The chain carries TRBV2 and TRBJ2-1; D is possibly TRBD2 (6 bases). The CDR3 extends over 16 amino acids. V was shortened by 7 bases and J by 7 bases, with 23 bases between the two germline ends. Germline V gene sequence: CDR1 SNHLY, CDR2 FYNNEI.

The genes are TRBV6-6 and TRBJ2-7; D unclear. V was shortened by 0 bases and J by 4 bases, with 10 bases between the two germline ends. The germline gives CDR1 MNHNY, CDR2 SVGAGI (reference sequence). The CDR3 spans 14 residues. The CDR3 DNA sequence: TGTGCCAGCAGTTACTCGGACGGTGAATACGAGCAGTACTTC. Its protein is CASSYSDGEYEQYF.

V and J are TRBV5-1 and TRBJ2-7, with D possibly matching TRBD2 (6 bases). The V gene's germline CDR1 is SGHRS and CDR2 YFSETQ. V shed 4 bases and J shed 2 bases, with 13 bases lying between them. The CDR3 covers 14 residues. The CDR3 region has the DNA TGCGCCAGCAGCCCAGCGGGCCGCCCCTACGAGCAGTACTTC. This translates into CASSPAGRPYEQYF. The variable domain in full, with the rest retrieved from reference TRBV5-1 and TRBJ2-7, is KAGVTQTPRYLIKTRGQQVTLSCSPISGHRSVSWYQQTPGQGLQFLFEYFSETQRNKGNFPGRFSGRQFSNSRSEMNVSTLELGDSALYLCASSPAGRPYEQYFGPGTRLTVT.

The rearrangement links TRBV4-1 to TRBJ1-1; TRBD1 might be the D (5 bases). The CDR3 runs to 17 residues. Per germline, CDR1 MGHRA and CDR2 YSYEKL. V lost 4 bases to trimming and J lost 5 bases, with 23 bases between them. CDR3 coding DNA: TGCGCCAGCAGCCTCTTTCCGGGGGGTATCAATGGAACTGAAGCTTTCTTT. Amino acid sequence: CASSLFPGGINGTEAFF.

The chain is built from TRBV5-1 and TRBJ1-3; perhaps TRBD1 as D (5 bases). V gave up 2 bases and J gave up 0 bases, with 12 bases separating them. Germline V gene sequence: CDR1 SGHRS, CDR2 YFSETQ. This CDR3 is built from 16 residues. The CDR3 DNA follows: TGCGCCAGCAGCTTTCTTGACAGCGTCTCTGGAAACACCATATATTTT. This encodes CASSFLDSVSGNTIYF.

The chain is built from TRBV28 and TRBJ2-7; no clear D gene. Looked up from germline, CDR1 is MDHEN and CDR2 is SYDVKM. The CDR3 extends over 14 amino acids. Trimming removed 7 bases at V and 7 bases at J, with 20 bases between. In DNA form, the CDR3 reads TGTGCCAGCACCCCCATAGGCCAGCCGACGGAGCAGTACTTC. Translation: CASTPIGQPTEQYF.

A remark on this clone: The same CDR3 also results from other DNA sequences found in this sample. The rearrangement joins TRBV29-1 to TRBJ1-2; D perhaps matches TRBD1 (5 bases). The CDR3 consists of 14 residues. The germline CDR1 and CDR2 sequences are SQVTM and ANQGSEA. The V gene lost 1 base and the J gene lost 2 bases, with 11 bases spanning the gap. CDR3 DNA sequence: TGCAGCGTTGAAGGCGGGACCGGAAACTATGGCTACACCTTC. Its translation is CSVEGGTGNYGYTF.

The chain links TRBV18 to TRBJ1-1; D is perhaps TRBD1 (6 bases). CDR3 size: 15 residues. In germline, CDR1 is KGHSH, CDR2 LQKENI. The V gene lost 3 bases and the J gene lost 0 bases, with 11 bases spanning the gap. The CDR3 here is CASSPQGHMNTEAFF. The CDR3, as DNA: TGTGCCAGCTCACCCCAGGGACACATGAACACTGAAGCTTTCTTT.

The chain uses TRBV4-1 and TRBJ2-1, with TRBD2 matching 7 bases. CDR1 MGHRA and CDR2 YSYEKL come from the germline V gene. V was clipped by 0 bases and J by 2 bases; unmatched bases: 10. CDR3 length: 18 amino acids. The CDR3 region has the DNA TGCGCCAGCAGCCAAGATAGGTCAGCTAGCGGAGCCTACAATGAGCAGTTCTTC. Protein: CASSQDRSASGAYNEQFF.

The chain combines TRBV11-3 with TRBJ2-7; 11 bases are shared with TRBD1. J gave up 2 bases and V 4 bases, and 4 bases lay outside the gene matches. CDR1 is SGHNT, CDR2 YENEEA, per germline. The CDR3 has 15 residues. The CDR3 is CASSSPGQGAYEQYF. In nucleotides, the CDR3 is TGTGCCAGCAGCTCGCCGGGACAGGGGGCCTACGAGCAGTACTTC.

This chain connects TRBV13 to TRBJ1-4, with 7 bases matching TRBD1. V lost 5 bases, J lost 8 bases, and 8 bases stayed unmatched. The germline gives CDR1 PRHDT, CDR2 FYEKMQ (reference sequence). The CDR3 length is 14 residues. In DNA form, the CDR3 reads TGTGCCAGCAGCCAGGGACAGCGCATGGAAAAACTGTTTTTT. It specifies CASSQGQRMEKLFF.

The rearrangement joins TRBV20-1 to TRBJ2-1; no firm D call. Germline V gives CDR1 DFQATT, CDR2 SNEGSKA (reference sequence). The CDR3 extends over 10 amino acids. V was trimmed by 3 bases and J by 10 bases, leaving 7 bases between them. CDR3 DNA: TGCAGTGCTAGTATTGACGAGCAGTTCTTC. It translates to CSASIDEQFF.

The gene calls are TRBV11-2 and TRBJ2-1; TRBD1 is a possible D gene (6 bases). The CDR3 length is 13 residues. Trimming took off 5 bases at V and 8 bases at J, with 13 bases between the two ends. Germline CDR1 and CDR2: SGHAT and FQNNGV. Written as DNA, the CDR3 is TGTGCCAGCAGCCCACAGGGATTCCATGAGCAGTTCTTC. Residues: CASSPQGFHEQFF.

DNA of the CDR3: TGTGCCAGTAGAAAGCTGGGCAGGAACACTGAAGCTTTCTTT. Its translation: CASRKLGRNTEAFF. V gene TRBV19 combines with J gene TRBJ1-1; D not resolved. The germline V gene encodes CDR1 LNHDA and CDR2 SQIVND (reference sequence). V was trimmed by 6 bases and J by 1 base, leaving 12 bases between them. The CDR3 contains 14 residues.

The chain combines TRBV19 with TRBJ2-1; TRBD1 is a possible D gene (6 bases). There are 16 residues in the CDR3. V was cut by 2 bases and J by 2 bases, with 13 bases left in between. CDR1 is LNHDA, CDR2 SQIVND, per germline (reference sequence). For the CDR3, the DNA is TGTGCCAGTAGTATATACCCCACAGGGACCTACAATGAGCAGTTCTTC. This sequence encodes CASSIYPTGTYNEQFF. The full variable domain, with the rest looked up from reference TRBV19 and TRBJ2-1, is DGGITQSPKYLFRKEGQNVTLSCEQNLNHDAMYWYRQDPGQGLRLIYYSQIVNDFQKGDIAEGYSVSREKKESFPLTVTSAQKNPTAFYLCASSIYPTGTYNEQFFGPGTRLTVL.

This rearrangement joins TRBV6-4 to TRBJ2-1; the match to TRBD2 covers 13 bases. The CDR3 has 15 amino acids. The V gene's germline CDR1 is MRHNA and CDR2 SNTAGT. V lost 6 bases, J lost 6 bases, and 5 bases stayed unmatched. The CDR3 DNA sequence: TGTGCCAGCAGACTAGCGGGAGGGCCACGCAATGAGCAGTTCTTC. It translates to CASRLAGGPRNEQFF.

The genes are TRBV4-1 and TRBJ2-5, with TRBD2 matching 9 bases. The assigned J gene may be wrong: the sequence end matches TRBJ2-7 better. Germline CDR1 and CDR2: MGHRA and YSYEKL. The CDR3 covers 16 residues. CDR3 bases: TGCGCCAGCAGCCAAGAGTCGAGCGGGAGGAACTACGAGCAGTACTTC. The encoded protein is CASSQESSGRNYEQYF.

The chain uses TRBV19 and TRBJ2-1, with D tentatively TRBD1 (5 bases). V was cut by 4 bases and J by 5 bases, with 15 bases left in between. This CDR3 comprises 15 residues. In germline, CDR1 is LNHDA, CDR2 SQIVND (reference sequence). CDR3 residues: CASSRLTGAHNEQFF. The CDR3 bases are TGTGCCAGTAGTAGACTGACTGGGGCCCACAATGAGCAGTTCTTC.

V is TRBV4-1 and J is TRBJ2-5; D could derive from TRBD1 or TRBD2 (5 bases each). The CDR3 is 18 amino acids. V shed 2 bases and J shed 5 bases, with 24 bases lying between them. Germline loops: CDR1 MGHRA, CDR2 YSYEKL. CDR3 region: CASSQKPPLGDQRETQYF. The CDR3 region has the DNA TGCGCCAGCAGCCAAAAACCCCCTCTGGGGGATCAGCGGGAGACCCAGTACTTC.

V gene TRBV6-1 combines with J gene TRBJ2-4; D is perhaps TRBD1 (5 bases). The CDR3 length is 16 residues. Looked up from germline, CDR1 is MNHNS and CDR2 is SASEGT. V lost 2 bases and J lost 0, with 11 bases in between. The CDR3 loop is CASSEKRQQAKNIQYF. CDR3 DNA: TGTGCCAGCAGTGAAAAGCGACAGCAAGCCAAAAACATTCAGTACTTC.

The rearrangement uses TRBV7-2 and TRBJ2-5; 12 positions match TRBD2. The J call may be in error: the DNA end matches TRBJ2-7 better. Looked up from germline, CDR1 is SGHTA and CDR2 is FQGNSA. This CDR3 contains 14 residues. CDR3 sequence reads: CASSSSGRAGEQYF. Written as DNA, the CDR3 is TGTGCCAGCAGCTCTAGCGGGAGGGCCGGCGAGCAGTACTTC.

The chain combines TRBV28 with TRBJ2-3; 8 bases align to TRBD2. The CDR3 is 15 amino acids. The germline V gene encodes CDR1 MDHEN and CDR2 SYDVKM. V was pared by 2 bases and J by 2 bases, with 3 bases of the junction left unmatched. Here the CDR3 reads CASSLILADTDTQYF. The DNA of the CDR3 is TGTGCCAGCAGTTTAATACTAGCGGACACAGATACGCAGTATTTT.

V gene TRBV23-1 combines with J gene TRBJ1-3; D not certain. Being an ORF, TRBV23-1 has a function that is uncertain. The CDR3 contains 11 residues. V was trimmed by 7 bases and J by 3 bases, leaving 4 bases between them. CDR3 sequence reads: CASTDGNTIYF. As DNA, the CDR3 is TGCGCCAGCACCGATGGAAACACCATATATTTT.

This chain connects TRBV18 to TRBJ2-7, with 7 bases lining up with TRBD1. V shed 6 bases and J 2 bases; nucleotides not matched to a gene: 1. CDR3 length: 12 amino acids. In germline, CDR1 is KGHSH, CDR2 LQKENI. CDR3 nucleotide sequence: TGTGCCAGCTCGGGACAGACCTACGAGCAGTACTTC. Translated, it gives CASSGQTYEQYF.

This clone was observed a single time. The V call is TRBV12-1, the J call TRBJ2-2; the tabulated D call, TRBD2, remains unverified against the DNA. TRBV12-1 is a documented pseudogene. The CDR3 runs 15 residues. CDR3 coding DNA: TGTGCCAGCAGCTTTGGCGGGACGGGCACCGGGGAGCTGTTTTTT. It translates to CASSFGGTGTGELFF.